Listed below are T cell receptor beta chains from one sample, sequenced in a study of T cells after yellow fever vaccination. TCRdb passed the 5' RACE reads through MiXCR, listing each CDR3 protein once. The data contain some 500,000 distinct CDR3 sequences, approximately 15% of them singletons. The sequences come from PBMCs, collected on the day of the yellow fever booster vaccination. These receptors were collected from a man aged 30 to 45 who received the YFV17D yellow fever vaccine. CDR3s include the opening cysteine and the closing phenylalanine or tryptophan. D genes are given only for firm matches. Size is stated for part of the rows, as once, few or many counts, or as a class when the clone is expanded.

>TRBJ2-3|.|TRBV3-1|.
TGTGCCAGCAGCCCTCGACTAGTCGCAGATACGCAGTATTTT
CASSPRLVADTQYF
>TRBJ1-6|few|TRBV10-3|TRBD1
TGTGCCATCAGGGGACAGGGGGACCAATTTCATAATTCACCCCTCCACTTT
CAIRGQGDQFHNSPLHF
>TRBJ1-6|.|TRBV7-3|.
TGTGCCAGCAGCTTAACGCCAGGGGACAATTCACCCCTCCACTTT
CASSLTPGDNSPLHF
>TRBJ2-1|few|TRBV5-1|TRBD1
TGCGCCAGCAGCTGGTCGTCAGGGGGCAATGAGCAGTTCTTC
CASSWSSGGNEQFF
>TRBJ1-3|few|TRBV7-2|TRBD1
TGTGCCAGCAGCATCACAGGGGACTCTGGAAACACCATATATTTT
CASSITGDSGNTIYF
>TRBJ1-2|few|TRBV6-2/TRBV6-3|TRBD1
TGTGCCAGCAGTCAAGGAGGGACAGGGGGCGCAAGATATGGCTACACCTTC
CASSQGGTGGARYGYTF
>TRBJ2-7|few|TRBV7-6|.
TGTGCCAGCAGCTTGTACGAGGGGTACGAGCAGTACTTC
CASSLYEGYEQYF
>TRBJ2-1|few|TRBV6-2/TRBV6-3|.
TGTGCCAGCATCCTCACCCCCGGGACCAAGAATGAGCAGTTCTTC
CASILTPGTKNEQFF
>TRBJ2-5|few|TRBV9|.
TGTGCCAGCAGCGGCGTCGAGCGTTCCCAGTACTTC
CASSGVERSQYF
>TRBJ1-5|few|TRBV24-1|.
TGTGCCACCCTCCCCCCAGGGTCCCAGCCCCAGCATTTT
CATLPPGSQPQHF
>TRBJ1-4|.|TRBV28|.
TGTGCCAGCAGGACCAACAGGCCTGAAAAACTGTTTTTT
CASRTNRPEKLFF
>TRBJ2-1|few|TRBV20-1|.
TGCAGTGCTGGGTACTGGGGAGTCTCCTACAATGAGCAGTTCTTC
CSAGYWGVSYNEQFF
>TRBJ2-5|.|TRBV6-5|TRBD2
TGTGCCAGCAGTTGGTTTAGCGGGAGAGGAGAGACCCAGTACTTC
CASSWFSGRGETQYF
>TRBJ2-1|.|TRBV11-2|TRBD2
TGTGCCAGCAGCTCGACTAGCGGGTCTAGGAGCTCCTACAATGAGCAGTTCTTC
CASSSTSGSRSSYNEQFF
>TRBJ1-3|.|TRBV7-9|TRBD1
TGTGCCAGCAGCCTCGCAGGGGGAGCGAGAAACACCATATATTTT
CASSLAGGARNTIYF
>TRBJ1-4|few|TRBV5-1|.
TGCGCCAGCAGCTTGAGCGCCCAGGGCACAACTAATGAAAAACTGTTTTTT
CASSLSAQGTTNEKLFF
>TRBJ1-2|.|TRBV12-3/TRBV12-4|.
TGTGCCAGCAGTTTCCGACCTAATGGCTACACCTTC
CASSFRPNGYTF
>TRBJ2-1|.|TRBV7-2|TRBD2
TGTGCCAGCAGCGGACGGACTAGCGGCTCCTACAATGAGCAGTTCTTC
CASSGRTSGSYNEQFF
>TRBJ2-7|few|TRBV29-1|TRBD1
TGCAGCGCTGGGACAGGGTCAGACGAGCAGTACTTC
CSAGTGSDEQYF
>TRBJ2-1|.|TRBV12-3/TRBV12-4|TRBD1
TGTGCCAGCAGTCCCCGGACAGGGTTTGGGTCGATTAGCTCCTACAATGAGCAGTTCTTC
CASSPRTGFGSISSYNEQFF
>TRBJ2-5|few|TRBV14|.
TGTGCCAGCAGCCAAGCATTCGGGGGCACTCAGTACTTC
CASSQAFGGTQYF
>TRBJ2-7|many|TRBV2|.
TGTGCCAGCAGTGGACCGACGGTCTACGAGCAGTACTTC
CASSGPTVYEQYF
>TRBJ2-5|.|TRBV5-6|.
TGTGCCAGCAGCTTTGGAGCAGGGACGGAGACCCAGTACTTC
CASSFGAGTETQYF
>TRBJ2-7|.|TRBV27|TRBD2
TGTGCCAGCAGTTTTCTCGCGGGAGGGAACGAGCAGTACTTC
CASSFLAGGNEQYF
>TRBJ2-1|few|TRBV4-3|.
TGCGCCAGCAGCCAGGACGGGACTCCAACACCTAAGCAGTTCTTC
CASSQDGTPTPKQFF
>TRBJ2-3|.|TRBV5-6|.
TGTGCCAGCAGCCATCCCACAGATACGCAGTATTTT
CASSHPTDTQYF
>TRBJ2-3|.|TRBV7-2|.
TGTGCCAGCAGCTCGCTCTCGTTCATCCCAAGCACAGATACGCAGTATTTT
CASSSLSFIPSTDTQYF
>TRBJ2-1|few|TRBV20-1|.
TGCAGTGCTGCAAAAGGGACTGGTTACAATGAGCAGTTCTTC
CSAAKGTGYNEQFF
>TRBJ2-7|few|TRBV10-3|.
TGTGCCATCAGTGATGGGAAGGGATCGCCCTACGAGCAGTACTTC
CAISDGKGSPYEQYF
>TRBJ2-6|few|TRBV9|.
TGTGCCAGCAGCCCAGGGACACTCTCTGGGGCCAACGTCCTGACTTTC
CASSPGTLSGANVLTF
>TRBJ1-6|.|TRBV6-1|.
TGTGCCAGCAGTCCCTTTTGGGGGGATAATTCACCCCTCCACTTT
CASSPFWGDNSPLHF
>TRBJ2-3|.|TRBV6-2/TRBV6-3|.
TGTGCCAGCATTGAGGAGCCTTATTCTCGCCGAGTCTCAGATACGCAGTATTTT
CASIEEPYSRRVSDTQYF
>TRBJ2-7|.|TRBV5-1|TRBD1
TGCGCCAGCAGCTTGGACGGGACAGGGGGGCGCGAGCAGTACTTC
CASSLDGTGGREQYF
>TRBJ2-4|many|TRBV4-1|.
TGCGCCAGCAGCCAAGAAGTAACAGGTTGGAAAGGTGTGAGGGCCAAAAACATTCAGTACTTC
CASSQEVTGWKGVRAKNIQYF
>TRBJ1-4|few|TRBV9|.
TGTGCCAGCAGCCCCCTAAGGGGCGTTGGTGAAAAACTGTTTTTT
CASSPLRGVGEKLFF
>TRBJ1-6|few|TRBV7-2|.
TGTGCCAGCAGCTCGGACAGCATGTCTTCACCCCTCCACTTT
CASSSDSMSSPLHF
>TRBJ2-2|few|TRBV29-1|.
TGCAGCGTTTCTGCCACCGGGGAGCTGTTTTTT
CSVSATGELFF
>TRBJ2-3|few|TRBV27|.
TGTGCCAGCAGTCCGCCCGCGTGGGCAGATACGCAGTATTTT
CASSPPAWADTQYF
>TRBJ2-5|few|TRBV12-3/TRBV12-4|.
TGTGCCAGCAGGAGAGGGACAAACATTGAGACCCAGTACTTC
CASRRGTNIETQYF
>TRBJ2-1|.|TRBV7-2|TRBD1
TGTGCCAGCAGCTTAGTAGGACAGGGGTACAACAATGAGCAGTTCTTC
CASSLVGQGYNNEQFF
>TRBJ2-3|many|TRBV7-2|.
TGTGCCAGCAGCTTAGGGCAGGGTGCGAATACGCAGTATTTT
CASSLGQGANTQYF
>TRBJ2-5|.|TRBV20-1|.
TGCAGTGCAACACAGCCGTATGGGACCCAGTACTTC
CSATQPYGTQYF
>TRBJ2-3|.|TRBV20-1|.
TGCAGAGCTAGGGTCCCGGGTGCAGATACGCAGTATTTT
CRARVPGADTQYF
>TRBJ2-3|few|TRBV28|.
TGTGCCAGCAGTACTCCGGGGGTCAACACAGATACGCAGTATTTT
CASSTPGVNTDTQYF
>TRBJ2-2|many|TRBV28|TRBD1
TGTGCCAGCAGTCGCACAGCCGGGACAGGGGATCCCGGGGAGCTGTTTTTT
CASSRTAGTGDPGELFF
>TRBJ2-2|.|TRBV6-1|TRBD1
TGTGCCAGCAGGACGGGACAGTCTTACACCGGGGAGCTGTTTTTT
CASRTGQSYTGELFF
>TRBJ2-1|many|TRBV19|TRBD2
TGTGCCAGTAGTATCTCTAGCGGGGTCTACAATGAGCAGTTCTTC
CASSISSGVYNEQFF
>TRBJ2-1|.|TRBV20-1|.
TGCAGTGCTAGTCTTGCCGGGAGAGTCAATGAGCAGTTCTTC
CSASLAGRVNEQFF
>TRBJ2-5|few|TRBV5-1|.
TGCGCCAGCAGCAGGAGCCCAGGAATCGAAGGGACCCAGTACTTC
CASSRSPGIEGTQYF
>TRBJ2-7|.|TRBV13|.
TGTGCCAGCAGCTCCCTAAGCGAGTCCGCCTACGAGCAGTACTTC
CASSSLSESAYEQYF